This T cell receptor beta chain appears in the sequencing data of a study of low-dose radiotherapy and immunotherapy resistance in tumors. About the research overall: Intravenous administration to patients comprised nivolumab at 240 mg every two weeks and ipilimumab at 1 mg/kg every six weeks.

Alpha and beta chains were covered, as first-strand cDNA relied on TRAV- and TRBV-specific primers. With a constant-region primer and a V-primer adapter, TCRs were subjected to approximately 18 PCR cycles of amplification. TCRdb ran MiXCR on the reads and lists one entry per CDR3 protein. The sample shows approximately 84,000 distinct CDR3 sequences, 15% to 20% of them seen only once. The time point is: before trial treatment. The germline gives CDR1 SGHDT, CDR2 YYEEEE. With 2 bases removed from V and 5 bases from J, the gap between germline ends came to 10 bases. This CDR3 is 13 amino acids long. Many counts were recorded for this clonotype.

The source material was PBMCs, sampled before treatment. The rearrangement links TRBV5-6 to TRBJ2-5; the D is unclear. The receptor was derived from a male donor with prostate cancer. The chain's CDR3 is CASSFSSVETQYF. The CDR3 bases are TGTGCCAGCAGCTTTTCTAGTGTGGAGACCCAGTACTTC.